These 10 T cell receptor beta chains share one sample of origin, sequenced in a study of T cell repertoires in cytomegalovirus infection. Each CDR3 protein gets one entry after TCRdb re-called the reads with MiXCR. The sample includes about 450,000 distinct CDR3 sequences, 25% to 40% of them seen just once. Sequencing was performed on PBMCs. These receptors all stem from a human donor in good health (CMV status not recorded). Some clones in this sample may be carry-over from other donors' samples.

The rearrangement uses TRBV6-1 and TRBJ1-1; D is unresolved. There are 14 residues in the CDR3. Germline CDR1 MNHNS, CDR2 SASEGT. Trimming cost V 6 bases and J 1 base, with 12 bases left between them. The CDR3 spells CASRHVGPNTEAFF. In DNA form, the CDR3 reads TGTGCCAGCAGACACGTTGGGCCGAACACTGAAGCTTTCTTT.

The chain's CDR3 is CASSLSRGRDNNSPLHF. In DNA, the CDR3 is TGCGCCAGCAGCCTATCCAGGGGGCGGGACAATAATTCACCCCTCCACTTT. The chain recombines TRBV4-1 with TRBJ1-6; 8 bases fit TRBD1. Germline V CDR1 and CDR2: MGHRA, YSYEKL. Losses at the gene ends were 4 bases for V and 5 bases for J; bases not matched to a gene: 10. CDR3 size: 17 residues.

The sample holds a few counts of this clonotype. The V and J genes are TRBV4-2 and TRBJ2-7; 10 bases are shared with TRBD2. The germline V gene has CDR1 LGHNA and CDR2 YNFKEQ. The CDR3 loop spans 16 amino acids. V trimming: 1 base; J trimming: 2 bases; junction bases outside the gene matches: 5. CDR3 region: CASSQGASGGTYEQYF. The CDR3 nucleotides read TGTGCCAGCAGCCAAGGGGCTAGCGGGGGTACCTACGAGCAGTACTTC.

The CDR3 reads CSVGLPGDEQFF. The CDR3 DNA is TGCAGCGTGGGCCTCCCCGGGGATGAGCAGTTCTTC. The V call is TRBV29-1, the J call TRBJ2-1; TRBD2 is a possible D gene (5 bases). Germline CDR1 is SQVTM and CDR2 is ANQGSEA. The CDR3 has 12 residues. Trimming removed 6 bases at V and 8 bases at J, with 14 bases between.

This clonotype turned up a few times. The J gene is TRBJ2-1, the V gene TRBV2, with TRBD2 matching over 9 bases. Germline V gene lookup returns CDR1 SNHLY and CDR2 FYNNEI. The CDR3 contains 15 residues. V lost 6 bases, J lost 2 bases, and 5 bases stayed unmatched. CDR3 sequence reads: CASSTSGQTYNEQFF. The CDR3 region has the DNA TGTGCCAGCAGCACTAGCGGGCAAACCTACAATGAGCAGTTCTTC.

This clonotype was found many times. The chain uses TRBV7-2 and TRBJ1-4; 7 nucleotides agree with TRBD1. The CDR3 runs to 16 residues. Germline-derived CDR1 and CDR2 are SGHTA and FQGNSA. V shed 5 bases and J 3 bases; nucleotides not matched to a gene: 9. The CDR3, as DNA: TGTGCCAGCAGCGGGGGGACAGCAACCGCTAATGAAAAACTGTTTTTT. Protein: CASSGGTATANEKLFF.

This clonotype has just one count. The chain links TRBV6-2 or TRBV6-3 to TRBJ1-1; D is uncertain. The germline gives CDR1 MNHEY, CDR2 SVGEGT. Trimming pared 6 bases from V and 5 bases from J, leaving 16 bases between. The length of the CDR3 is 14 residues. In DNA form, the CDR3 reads TGTGCCAGCAGGTCTTGGGCGTTGGTAACTGAAGCTTTCTTT. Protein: CASRSWALVTEAFF.

The CDR3 protein is CASSLRVYTDTQYF. The CDR3 DNA reads as TGTGCCAGCAGTTTAAGGGTGTACACAGATACGCAGTATTTT. V gene TRBV27 combines with J gene TRBJ2-3; D remains unclear. This CDR3 is 14 amino acids long. The V gene lost 2 bases and the J gene lost 2 bases, with 8 bases spanning the gap. Germline V gene data show CDR1 as MNHEY and CDR2 as SMNVEV (reference sequence).

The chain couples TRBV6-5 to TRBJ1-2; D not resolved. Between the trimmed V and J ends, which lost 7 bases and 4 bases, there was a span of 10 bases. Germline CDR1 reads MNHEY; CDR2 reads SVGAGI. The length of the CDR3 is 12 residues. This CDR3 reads CASTNVGYGYTF. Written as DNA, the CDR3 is TGTGCCAGCACGAACGTAGGCTATGGCTACACCTTC.

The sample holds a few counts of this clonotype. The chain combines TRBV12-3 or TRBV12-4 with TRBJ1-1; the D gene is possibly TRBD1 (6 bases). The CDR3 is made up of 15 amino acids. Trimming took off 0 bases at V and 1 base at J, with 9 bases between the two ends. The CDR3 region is CASSLAGGWNTEAFF. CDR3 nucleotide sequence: TGTGCCAGCAGTTTAGCCGGGGGCTGGAACACTGAAGCTTTCTTT.